This record concerns one T cell receptor (beta chain) sequence. The sample is drawn from a study of shared clonotypes between healthy human individuals. Study summary: Those who served as donors were a couple of women and a few men between the ages of 18 and 49.

Looked up from germline, CDR1 is SGHNT and CDR2 is YYREEE (reference sequence). This CDR3 comprises 14 residues. V dropped 8 bases and J dropped 0; count of bases not matched to a gene: 5. The protocol was immunoSEQ multiplex PCR, while the TCRdb copy is restricted to in-frame clones and leaves out a portion. The top ten hold 12% of the sample, which has a few hundred thousand clones, approximately 71% seen once. The clonotype was recovered from a woman between 40 and 50 years old in good health. Some clones in this sample may be carry-over from other donors' samples. The chain links TRBV5-4 to TRBJ2-7, with 10 positions matching TRBD2. Sequenced material: PBMCs. DNA for the CDR3: TGTGCCAGTCAGCGGGAGGGGAGCTCCTACGAGCAGTACTTC. Translation: CASQREGSSYEQYF.